One sample yielded the 21 T cell receptor beta chains listed below, sequenced in a study of human T cells and chemical hapten exposure (dated by TCRdb to the early 2020s). The label giving this sample's time point can be read as: patch test 1, 2 weeks after DPC sensitization. In the paper's terms, the treatment or condition label means: therapeutic diphenylcyclopropenone sensitization with weekly scalp DPC. Library preparation employed RACE. The data were produced on a NextSeq 500. In-frame beta chains were kept once TCRdb had trimmed the public reads at Q25 with fastp and called clones with MiXCR. Here each entry gathers all rows of one CDR3 protein and keeps the most common genes and DNA. This sample lists 370,000 or so distinct CDR3 sequences; approximately 5.1% were detected once. The ten largest clones add up to around 2.3% of the sample. This sample comprised whole blood, obtained in connection with sensitization to the hapten diphenylcyclopropenone (DPC). These receptors all come from a woman aged 45 to 65 with alopecia areata. Some clones in this sample may be carry-over from other donors' samples.

This clonotype was picked up many times. The rearrangement links TRBV12-3 or TRBV12-4 to TRBJ2-7; 7 bases align to TRBD1. The junction had 3 bases not matched to a gene; V was cut back by 3 bases and J by 4 bases. The CDR3 has 13 amino acids. The CDR3 loop reads CASSFKGAYEQYF. The CDR3 DNA is TGTGCCAGCAGTTTTAAGGGGGCATACGAGCAGTACTTC.

This clonotype was counted at least ten times. V usage is TRBV11-2 and J usage is TRBJ2-7, with no clear D. The CDR3 totals 11 residues. Between the trimmed V and J ends, which lost 0 bases and 6 bases, there was a span of 3 bases. Per the germline V gene, CDR1 is SGHAT and CDR2 is FQNNGV. CDR3 sequence (DNA): TGTGCCAGCAGCTTAGAACTCGAGCAGTACTTC. This codes for CASSLELEQYF.

The rearrangement uses TRBV5-1 and TRBJ2-3; maybe TRBD2 (5 bases). Germline loops: CDR1 SGHRS, CDR2 YFSETQ. This CDR3 contains 16 residues. V was clipped by 0 bases and J by 0 bases, with 11 bases between them. CDR3 residues: CASSLDSGKSTDTQYF. CDR3 coding DNA: TGCGCCAGCAGCTTGGATTCGGGGAAGAGCACAGATACGCAGTATTTT.

V and J are TRBV6-6 and TRBJ1-1; the D is unclear. CDR1 and CDR2 (germline): MNHNY, SVGAGI (reference sequence). Trimming shortened V by 2 bases and J by 7 bases, and 8 bases separated the two germline ends. The CDR3 totals 12 residues. The chain's CDR3 is CASSYRALEAFF. CDR3 sequence (DNA): TGTGCCAGCAGTTACCGAGCGCTTGAAGCTTTCTTT.

This clonotype was observed at least ten times. This sequence joins TRBV5-6 and TRBJ2-7; no clear D. V was trimmed by 0 bases and J by 3 bases, leaving 7 bases between them. The CDR3 covers 13 residues. Germline values: CDR1 SGHDT, CDR2 YYEEEE. The CDR3 DNA is TGTGCCAGCAGCTTGGGGAGCCTCTACGAGCAGTACTTC. Translated: CASSLGSLYEQYF.

Of note for this clonotype: At one end the junction does not follow the germline gene, possibly because of a read error. The chain links TRBV6-1 to TRBJ1-1; D remains ambiguous. This CDR3 has 14 amino acids. CDR1 is MNHNS, CDR2 SASEGT, per germline. DNA of the CDR3: TGTGTCAGCTGCATAGCGGGCGGACTCACTGAAGCTTTCTTT. Its protein is CVSCIAGGLTEAFF.

This clonotype occurred many times. The gene calls are TRBV24-1 and TRBJ1-5; D is uncertain. The germline CDR1 and CDR2 sequences are KGHDR and SFDVKD. Trimming removed 8 bases from V and 0 bases from J, with 16 bases in between. This CDR3 spans 16 amino acids. As DNA, the CDR3 is TGTGCCACCATTCTCCAAACAGAAAATAGCAATCAGCCCCAGCATTTT. Residues: CATILQTENSNQPQHF.

This clonotype was seen a few times. This rearrangement joins TRBV7-7 to TRBJ2-2; D remains unclear. The CDR3 is 13 residues long. V lost 5 bases to trimming and J lost 5 bases, with 9 bases between them. Germline V gene lookup returns CDR1 SSHAT and CDR2 FNYEAQ (reference sequence). The CDR3 nucleotides are TGTGCCAGCAGCCGAGGACGAACCGGGGAGCTGTTTTTT. Amino acids: CASSRGRTGELFF.

The sample holds many counts of this clonotype. The V and J genes are TRBV6-5 and TRBJ2-3, with 8 bases aligning to TRBD1. The CDR3 loop spans 16 amino acids. Losses at the gene ends were 6 bases for V and 2 bases for J; bases not matched to a gene: 10. Germline-derived CDR1 and CDR2 are MNHEY and SVGAGI. CDR3 in amino acids: CASSPVGQGATDTQYF. The CDR3 nucleotides read TGTGCCAGCAGCCCGGTCGGCCAGGGGGCCACAGATACGCAGTATTTT.

The chain combines TRBV6-5 with TRBJ2-1, with D tentatively TRBD1 or TRBD2 (5 bases each). The germline V gene encodes CDR1 MNHEY and CDR2 SVGAGI. Trimming stripped 7 bases from V and 7 bases from J, with 14 bases between. This CDR3 spans 13 amino acids. CDR3 DNA sequence: TGTGCCAGCACCTTGATGAGGGGTAATGAGCAGTTCTTC. Translated: CASTLMRGNEQFF.

The J gene is TRBJ2-3, the V gene TRBV20-1, with 11 bases fitting TRBD2. Unmatched junction bases numbered 9, after V lost 5 bases and J lost 5 bases. CDR1 and CDR2 (germline): DFQATT, SNEGSKA (reference sequence). CDR3 length: 15 residues. CDR3 amino acids: CSAPPGSGRVDTQYF. The CDR3 DNA reads TGCAGTGCTCCCCCCGGTAGCGGGAGGGTAGATACGCAGTATTTT.

This clonotype came up many times. V is TRBV2 and J is TRBJ2-1, with a weak D call TRBD2 (6 bases). The V end lost 11 bases, the J end lost 9 bases, and 20 bases lay between the germline ends. CDR1 is SNHLY, CDR2 FYNNEI, per germline. This CDR3 is 13 amino acids long. The CDR3 reads CAGLGLGSGEQFF. The CDR3 DNA reads TGTGCCGGTCTGGGACTGGGGTCGGGTGAGCAGTTCTTC.

This clonotype was counted at least ten times. This chain uses TRBV13 with TRBJ1-3, with 7 bases identical to TRBD1. The germline V gene has CDR1 PRHDT and CDR2 FYEKMQ (reference sequence). The CDR3 has 13 amino acids. V lost 5 bases to trimming and J lost 10 bases; unmatched junction nucleotides: 8. The CDR3 protein is CASSPRTGQTIYF. The DNA for the CDR3 is TGTGCCAGCAGCCCTCGGACAGGACAAACCATATATTTT. The whole variable domain, filled in from reference TRBV13 and TRBJ1-3, reads AAGVIQSPRHLIKEKRETATLKCYPIPRHDTVYWYQQGPGQDPQFLISFYEKMQSDKGSIPDRFSAQQFSDYHSELNMSSLELGDSALYFCASSPRTGQTIYFGEGSWLTVV.

This clonotype was seen a handful of times. The chain combines TRBV20-1 with TRBJ1-4, with a possible D match to TRBD1 (6 bases). CDR3 length: 14 amino acids. The V end lost 0 bases, the J end lost 13 bases, and 18 bases lay between the germline ends. The V gene's germline CDR1 is DFQATT and CDR2 SNEGSKA (reference sequence). For the CDR3, the DNA is TGCAGTGCTAGAGATACCGGGATCCCACAGGGACTGTTTTTT. Amino acid sequence: CSARDTGIPQGLFF.

This clonotype turned up a few times. The rearrangement links TRBV6-5 to TRBJ2-3, with TRBD1 matching 7 bases. Germline assignment: CDR1 MNHEY and CDR2 SVGAGI. This CDR3 has 15 residues. V shed 5 bases and J 3 bases; nucleotides not matched to a gene: 8. The CDR3 bases are TGTGCCAGCAGTCGACAGGGAAGTACGACAGATACGCAGTATTTT. Translated: CASSRQGSTTDTQYF.

At least ten counts were recorded for this clonotype. This chain connects TRBV2 to TRBJ2-3; 9 bases align to TRBD2. CDR3 length equals 16 residues. Germline V gene data show CDR1 as SNHLY and CDR2 as FYNNEI. V was pared by 4 bases and J by 1 base, with 6 bases of the junction left unmatched. Here the CDR3 reads CASSAGASGGTDTQYF. CDR3 nucleotide sequence: TGTGCCAGCAGTGCGGGGGCTAGCGGGGGCACAGATACGCAGTATTTT.

The table lists this clonotype with a few counts. The chain couples TRBV7-2 to TRBJ1-5, with 8 bases matching TRBD1. This CDR3 has 17 amino acids. Germline CDR1 is SGHTA and CDR2 is FQGNSA. J was trimmed by 5 bases and V by 8 bases; bases with no gene match: 17. For the CDR3, the DNA is TGTGCCAGCTTCTTCCTACAGGGGGATCCTCTCGATCAGCCCCAGCATTTT. This sequence encodes CASFFLQGDPLDQPQHF.

In nucleotides, the CDR3 is TGTGCCAGCAGCCTGGGCAACCTGGCGAATCAGCCCCAGCATTTT. The encoded protein is CASSLGNLANQPQHF. The chain recombines TRBV28 with TRBJ1-5, with unresolved D. V dropped 6 bases and J dropped 4 bases, with 16 bases sitting between them. Germline V gene sequence: CDR1 MDHEN, CDR2 SYDVKM. The CDR3 has 15 residues.

This clonotype was counted at least ten times. The rearrangement joins TRBV6-1 to TRBJ2-3; possible D gene TRBD1, 5 bases. The germline V gene has CDR1 MNHNS and CDR2 SASEGT. Trimming took off 2 bases at V and 1 base at J, with 13 bases between the two ends. The CDR3 length is 16 residues. CDR3 in amino acids: CASSERVGEGTDTQYF. The CDR3 DNA follows: TGTGCCAGCAGTGAACGGGTAGGGGAAGGCACAGATACGCAGTATTTT.

The table lists this clonotype with many counts. The chain couples TRBV2 to TRBJ2-4; TRBD1 or TRBD2 may be the D gene (5 bases each). Germline-derived CDR1 and CDR2 are SNHLY and FYNNEI. The CDR3 has 12 amino acids. Trimming stripped 6 bases from V and 8 bases from J, with 11 bases between. The CDR3 region has the DNA TGTGCCAGCAGGGGACCTGGCGACATTCAGTACTTC. This sequence encodes CASRGPGDIQYF. The full variable domain, with the rest looked up from reference TRBV2 and TRBJ2-4, is EPEVTQTPSHQVTQMGQEVILRCVPISNHLYFYWYRQILGQKVEFLVSFYNNEISEKSEIFDDQFSVERPDGSNFTLKIRSTKLEDSAMYFCASRGPGDIQYFGAGTRLSVL.

This clonotype was seen many times. This chain joins TRBV29-1 and TRBJ2-3; TRBD1 or TRBD2 may be the D gene (5 bases each). The ends were cut back, 6 bases at V and 1 base at J, with 8 bases in the middle. The CDR3 covers 12 residues. CDR1 and CDR2 from the germline V gene are SQVTM and ANQGSEA. This CDR3 reads CSVGTRTDTQYF. The CDR3 bases are TGCAGCGTGGGGACCCGCACAGATACGCAGTATTTT.